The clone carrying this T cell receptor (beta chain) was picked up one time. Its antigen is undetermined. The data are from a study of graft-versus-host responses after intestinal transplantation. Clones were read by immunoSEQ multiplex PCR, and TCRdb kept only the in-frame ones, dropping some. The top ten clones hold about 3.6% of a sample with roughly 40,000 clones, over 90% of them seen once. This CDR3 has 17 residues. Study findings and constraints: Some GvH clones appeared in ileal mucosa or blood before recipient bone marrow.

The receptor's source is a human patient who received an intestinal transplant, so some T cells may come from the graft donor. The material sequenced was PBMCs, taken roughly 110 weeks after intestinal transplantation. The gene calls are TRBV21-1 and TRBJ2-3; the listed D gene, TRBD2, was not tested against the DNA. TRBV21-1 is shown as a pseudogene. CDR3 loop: CASSKVRTGGGTDTQYF. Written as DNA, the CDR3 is TGTGCCAGCAGCAAAGTACGTACCGGGGGGGGCACAGATACGCAGTATTTT.